This passage covers 21 T cell receptor beta chains from one sample sequenced in a study of cytomegalovirus exposure and HLA in healthy donors. The PCR was carried out with 60 Vbeta primers and 13 Jbeta primers. Assay used: immunoSEQ multiplex PCR; TCRdb lists only in-frame clones, some missing. The sample has about 130,000 clones, approximately 80% seen once. Sequenced material: PBMCs. These receptors were collected from a woman aged 40-49 years in good health and CMV-seronegative.

The V and J genes are TRBV21-1 and TRBJ2-7; TRBD1 is the table's D call, not checked against the DNA. TRBV21-1 is reported as a pseudogene. This CDR3 region has 16 residues. The CDR3 DNA reads TGTGCCAGCAGCGACCGCCGGGACAAGCTCCCCTACGAGCAGTACTTC. It yields the protein CASSDRRDKLPYEQYF.

This clone was seen just once. The chain employs TRBV6-6 and TRBJ2-5; 9 bases are shared with TRBD2. Trimming cost V 6 bases and J 5 bases; bases outside gene matches: 10. The CDR3 extends over 15 amino acids. The germline gives CDR1 MNHNY, CDR2 SVGAGI (reference sequence). The CDR3 loop reads CASRGREGFPETQYF. In DNA form, the CDR3 reads TGTGCCAGCAGGGGGCGGGAGGGCTTTCCGGAGACCCAGTACTTC.

This clone was detected only a few times. The genes are TRBV30 and TRBJ1-5, with 9 bases aligning to TRBD1. The ends lost 1 base at V and 4 bases at J; junction bases unmatched: 5. The CDR3 is 15 residues long. From germline, CDR1 is GTSNPN and CDR2 SVGIG (reference sequence). The CDR3 region is CAWSGSGTGNQPQHF. Written as DNA, the CDR3 is TGTGCCTGGAGTGGTTCCGGGACAGGGAATCAGCCCCAGCATTTT.

The chain links TRBV29-1 to TRBJ2-7; TRBD1 matches 8 bases. Unmatched junction bases numbered 5, after V lost 7 bases and J lost 6 bases. Germline V gene sequence: CDR1 SQVTM, CDR2 ANQGSEA. The CDR3 runs to 11 residues. CDR3: CSARGQGEQYF. The CDR3, as DNA: TGCAGCGCTAGAGGACAGGGCGAGCAGTACTTC.

V is TRBV11-2 and J is TRBJ2-1, with a possible D match to TRBD2 (6 bases). CDR1 and CDR2 from the germline V gene are SGHAT and FQNNGV. V was cut by 3 bases and J by 7 bases, with 22 bases left in between. This CDR3 spans 17 amino acids. CDR3 protein: CASSFAPDYRDWNEQFF. CDR3 DNA sequence: TGTGCCAGCAGCTTCGCACCGGACTACCGGGACTGGAATGAGCAGTTCTTC.

The chain joins TRBV27 to TRBJ1-2; D gene uncertain. The CDR3 consists of 13 residues. V was pared by 6 bases and J by 4 bases, with 12 bases between. Germline CDR1 MNHEY, CDR2 SMNVEV (reference sequence). CDR3 sequence (DNA): TGTGCCAGCAGACGGGTCTCGGGCTATGGCTACACCTTC. It encodes CASRRVSGYGYTF.

The chain is built from TRBV30 and TRBJ1-4; D may be TRBD1 (5 bases). This CDR3 comprises 16 residues. V lost 1 base and J lost 1, with 13 bases in between. The V gene's germline CDR1 is GTSNPN and CDR2 SVGIG (reference sequence). The CDR3 DNA follows: TGTGCCTGGAGTGCGGACATGCTTTTAACTAATGAAAAACTGTTTTTT. This sequence encodes CAWSADMLLTNEKLFF.

The chain carries TRBV6-1 and TRBJ2-5, with 7 bases matching TRBD2. Germline loops: CDR1 MNHNS, CDR2 SASEGT. Losses at the gene ends were 4 bases for V and 7 bases for J; bases not matched to a gene: 9. This CDR3 is built from 14 residues. The CDR3 spells CASSASWREGTQYF. In nucleotides, the CDR3 is TGTGCCAGCAGTGCCAGCTGGAGGGAGGGGACCCAGTACTTC.

In this sample, this clone turned up once. The identical CDR3 is also encoded by other nucleotide sequences in the sample. The V and J genes are TRBV5-1 and TRBJ1-5; D remains ambiguous. The CDR3 covers 14 residues. CDR1 SGHRS and CDR2 YFSETQ come from the germline V gene. Trimming cost V 0 bases and J 4 bases, with 8 bases left between them. As DNA, the CDR3 is TGCGCCAGCAGCTTGGCCGGAGGGAATCAGCCCCAGCATTTT. It is translated as CASSLAGGNQPQHF. Full variable domain (missing parts from reference TRBV5-1 and TRBJ1-5): KAGVTQTPRYLIKTRGQQVTLSCSPISGHRSVSWYQQTPGQGLQFLFEYFSETQRNKGNFPGRFSGRQFSNSRSEMNVSTLELGDSALYLCASSLAGGNQPQHFGDGTRLSIL.

The rearrangement uses TRBV21-1 and TRBJ2-2; no check of the table's D call, TRBD2, against the DNA was made. TRBV21-1 is flagged as a pseudogene. The CDR3 spans 15 residues. The CDR3 sequence is CASSKSRRNTGELFF. The CDR3 region has the DNA TGTGCCAGCAGCAAATCAAGGAGGAACACCGGGGAGCTGTTTTTT.

The chain employs TRBV6-5 and TRBJ1-1; no clear D. CDR1 is MNHEY and CDR2 is SVGAGI in the germline V gene. The CDR3 extends over 13 amino acids. V lost 6 bases and J lost 11, with 19 bases in between. CDR3 residues: CASSPREVTGAFF. DNA for the CDR3: TGTGCCAGCAGCCCCCGGGAGGTTACGGGCGCTTTCTTT.

This clone was detected only once. The rearrangement uses TRBV15 and TRBJ1-6; 8 bases fit TRBD1. Germline CDR1 and CDR2: LNHNV and YYDKDF (reference sequence). V gave up 4 bases and J gave up 7 bases; unmatched junction bases: 6. The CDR3 covers 15 residues. The CDR3 spells CATSTDRAQNSPLHF. The CDR3 bases are TGTGCCACCAGCACGGACAGGGCTCAGAATTCACCCCTCCACTTT. Supplemented by reference TRBV15 and TRBJ1-6, the full variable domain reads DAMVIQNPRYQVTQFGKPVTLSCSQTLNHNVMYWYQQKSSQAPKLLFHYYDKDFNNEADTPDNFQSRRPNTSFCFLDIRSPGLGDTAMYLCATSTDRAQNSPLHFGNGTRLTVT.

The chain couples TRBV28 to TRBJ2-1; 7 bases map to TRBD1. CDR3 length: 15 amino acids. CDR1 and CDR2 from the germline V gene are MDHEN and SYDVKM. Losses at the gene ends were 6 bases for V and 1 base for J; bases not matched to a gene: 6. The DNA for the CDR3 is TGTGCCAGCAGACTAACAGGGGTGTCCTACAATGAGCAGTTCTTC. This sequence encodes CASRLTGVSYNEQFF.

V is TRBV9 and J is TRBJ2-5; D gene uncertain. V was shortened by 4 bases and J by 1 base, with 11 bases between the two germline ends. The CDR3 spans 14 residues. CDR1 SGDLS and CDR2 YYNGEE come from the germline V gene. This chain's CDR3 is CASSPWPLQETQYF. In DNA form, the CDR3 reads TGTGCCAGCAGCCCCTGGCCCCTCCAAGAGACCCAGTACTTC. Complete variable domain (other parts from reference TRBV9 and TRBJ2-5): DSGVTQTPKHLITATGQRVTLRCSPRSGDLSVYWYQQSLDQGLQFLIQYYNGEERAKGNILERFSAQQFPDLHSELNLSSLELGDSALYFCASSPWPLQETQYFGPGTRLLVL.

This rearrangement joins TRBV6-6 to TRBJ2-3; D is possibly TRBD2 (6 bases). Germline values: CDR1 MNHNY, CDR2 SVGAGI (reference sequence). V dropped 6 bases and J dropped 2 bases, with 15 bases sitting between them. The CDR3 sequence is 15 residues long. For the CDR3, the DNA is TGTGCCAGCAGGAGGCCTAGCGAGGCCACAGATACGCAGTATTTT. Protein product: CASRRPSEATDTQYF.

The V and J genes are TRBV6-4 and TRBJ1-4, with 9 bases aligning to TRBD1. Germline CDR1 reads MRHNA; CDR2 reads SNTAGT. The CDR3 contains 20 residues. The V and J ends lost 0 bases and 3 bases, in that order; junction bases with no gene match: 14. The CDR3 is CASSDSIGQGPLYPNEKLFF. The DNA for the CDR3 is TGTGCCAGCAGTGACTCGATAGGACAGGGGCCCTTATACCCTAATGAAAAACTGTTTTTT.

Comment on this clone: An end of the junction does not agree with germline; a read error may underlie this. The chain employs TRBV5-1 and TRBJ2-7; 8 nucleotides match TRBD1. The V gene's germline CDR1 is SGHRS and CDR2 YFSETQ. The CDR3 has 14 residues. Written as DNA, the CDR3 is TGTGCCAGCAGCTTGACAGGGGAGTCCTACGAGCAGTACTTC. Translated, it gives CASSLTGESYEQYF.

V is TRBV15 and J is TRBJ2-1, with D tentatively TRBD1 (6 bases). Trimming pared 5 bases from V and 0 bases from J, leaving 14 bases between. The germline V gene encodes CDR1 LNHNV and CDR2 YYDKDF (reference sequence). CDR3 length: 16 amino acids. The CDR3 sequence is CATSQDSLGSYNEQFF. The CDR3 DNA reads as TGTGCCACCAGCCAGGACAGTCTTGGCTCCTACAATGAGCAGTTCTTC.

This clone showed up just a few times. CDR3 in amino acids: CASILRGQGIHEQYF. CDR3 coding DNA: TGTGCCAGCATTCTAAGGGGACAGGGGATCCACGAGCAGTACTTC. The chain recombines TRBV21-1 with TRBJ2-7; TRBD1 is taken as the D call from the table, unchecked against the DNA. TRBV21-1 is classified as a pseudogene. The CDR3 contains 15 residues.

V gene TRBV28 combines with J gene TRBJ1-2, with D possibly TRBD1 on 6 matching bases. Germline CDR1 and CDR2: MDHEN and SYDVKM. This CDR3 has 14 residues. V was pared by 11 bases and J by 2 bases, with 18 bases between. In DNA, the CDR3 is TGTGCCGTTGGGTCCTCCGGACAGAACTATGGCTACACCTTC. Its protein is CAVGSSGQNYGYTF.

This chain uses TRBV4-2 with TRBJ1-5; D remains ambiguous. Germline lookup yields CDR1 LGHNA and CDR2 YNFKEQ. Trimming shortened V by 0 bases and J by 6 bases, and 12 bases separated the two germline ends. This CDR3 is 15 amino acids long. CDR3 DNA sequence: TGTGCCAGCAGCCAAGATGGGGAGGTTGGTCAGCCCCAGCATTTT. Its protein product is CASSQDGEVGQPQHF.